Listed below are T cell receptor beta chains from one sample, sequenced in a study of early T cells in non-severe SARS-CoV-2 infection. TCRdb ran MiXCR on the 5' RACE reads and lists one entry per CDR3 protein. The sample yields 64,000 or so distinct CDR3 sequences, roughly 14% seen once. Sequenced: whole blood. The receptors stem from an adult who was a healthcare worker with PCR-confirmed SARS-CoV-2 infection or an uninfected control (not recorded which). Each CDR3 is given with its conserved first and last residue. Each record gives: D gene, clone size, V gene, J gene, CDR3 DNA, CDR3 protein. D genes are given only for firm matches. Expanded clones get a size class; other rows say once, few or many, or leave the size out.

D gene: NA
clone size: NA
V gene: TRBV29-1
J gene: TRBJ2-1
CDR3 DNA: TGCAGCGGTGACTTGACAGGTCGCAATGAGCAGTTCTTC
CDR3 protein: CSGDLTGRNEQFF

D gene: TRBD1
clone size: many
V gene: TRBV5-4
J gene: TRBJ2-7
CDR3 DNA: TGTGCCAGCAGCATGCCGGGACAGGGGTACGAGCAGTACTTC
CDR3 protein: CASSMPGQGYEQYF

D gene: NA
clone size: few
V gene: TRBV6-6
J gene: TRBJ2-7
CDR3 DNA: TGTGCCAGCAGTTACGGAGCGGCGATGGCCCCCGACGAGCAGTACTTC
CDR3 protein: CASSYGAAMAPDEQYF

D gene: NA
clone size: few
V gene: TRBV2
J gene: TRBJ2-5
CDR3 DNA: TGTGCCAGCTGGGGCAGGGCGAACCAAGAGACCCAGTACTTC
CDR3 protein: CASWGRANQETQYF

D gene: NA
clone size: NA
V gene: TRBV20-1
J gene: TRBJ2-3
CDR3 DNA: TGCAGTGCCAGGACGGACCGCACAGATACGCAGTATTTT
CDR3 protein: CSARTDRTDTQYF

D gene: TRBD2
clone size: few
V gene: TRBV11-2
J gene: TRBJ2-1
CDR3 DNA: TGTGCCAGCAGCTTAATCTCCGGGACTACCTTCTACAATGAGCAGTTCTTC
CDR3 protein: CASSLISGTTFYNEQFF

D gene: TRBD1
clone size: few
V gene: TRBV7-2
J gene: TRBJ2-7
CDR3 DNA: TGTGCCAGCAGCAAGATTACGGAACTCGTAATCGGGACAGAAATCTACGAGCAGTACTTC
CDR3 protein: CASSKITELVIGTEIYEQYF

D gene: NA
clone size: NA
V gene: TRBV5-4
J gene: TRBJ2-3
CDR3 DNA: TGTGCCAGCAGCTCACCCCGGGACAGCACAGATACGCAGTATTTT
CDR3 protein: CASSSPRDSTDTQYF

D gene: NA
clone size: NA
V gene: TRBV7-2
J gene: TRBJ2-7
CDR3 DNA: TGTGCCACCAGGGGTGACGAGCAGTACTTC
CDR3 protein: CATRGDEQYF

D gene: TRBD2
clone size: many
V gene: TRBV10-3
J gene: TRBJ2-5
CDR3 DNA: TGTGCCATCAGTTCCACTAGCGGGGTTGAGACCCAGTACTTC
CDR3 protein: CAISSTSGVETQYF

D gene: NA
clone size: few
V gene: TRBV5-1
J gene: TRBJ2-2
CDR3 DNA: TGCGCCAGCAGCCTGGGGGGAGCGAACACCGGGGAGCTGTTTTTT
CDR3 protein: CASSLGGANTGELFF

D gene: TRBD2
clone size: many
V gene: TRBV2
J gene: TRBJ2-3
CDR3 DNA: TGTGCCACCGGATCGGGGGGGGGCGATACGCAGTATTTT
CDR3 protein: CATGSGGGDTQYF

D gene: TRBD1
clone size: NA
V gene: TRBV18
J gene: TRBJ2-7
CDR3 DNA: TGTGCCAGCTCACCACCGGCAGGGGGCTACGAGCAGTACTTC
CDR3 protein: CASSPPAGGYEQYF

D gene: NA
clone size: many
V gene: TRBV7-8
J gene: TRBJ1-5
CDR3 DNA: TGTGCCAGCAGCTTATCCTGGGATCAGCCCCAGCATTTT
CDR3 protein: CASSLSWDQPQHF

D gene: NA
clone size: NA
V gene: TRBV12-3/TRBV12-4
J gene: TRBJ2-3
CDR3 DNA: TGTGCCAGCAGCCAACTGATTACTAGCACAGATACGCAGTATTTT
CDR3 protein: CASSQLITSTDTQYF

D gene: TRBD2
clone size: many
V gene: TRBV12-3/TRBV12-4
J gene: TRBJ2-1
CDR3 DNA: TGTGCCAGCAGTCACCGGACTAGCGCGTACAATGAGCAGTTCTTC
CDR3 protein: CASSHRTSAYNEQFF

D gene: NA
clone size: few
V gene: TRBV11-2
J gene: TRBJ2-7
CDR3 DNA: TGTGCCAGCAGCCTGACAGGCCCAAGCTCCTACGAGCAGTACTTC
CDR3 protein: CASSLTGPSSYEQYF

D gene: TRBD1
clone size: NA
V gene: TRBV5-1
J gene: TRBJ2-5
CDR3 DNA: TGCGCCAGCAGCCAAGGGACAGGGGGCGAGACCCAGTACTTC
CDR3 protein: CASSQGTGGETQYF

D gene: TRBD1
clone size: many
V gene: TRBV5-1
J gene: TRBJ2-1
CDR3 DNA: TGCGCCACCCGCTCCGGGACAGGCTCCTACAATGAGCAGTTCTTC
CDR3 protein: CATRSGTGSYNEQFF

D gene: NA
clone size: NA
V gene: TRBV2
J gene: TRBJ2-7
CDR3 DNA: TGTGCCAGCAGTGGGGATAGCGGCTTCGAGCAGTACTTC
CDR3 protein: CASSGDSGFEQYF

D gene: NA
clone size: few
V gene: TRBV6-1
J gene: TRBJ1-3
CDR3 DNA: TGTGCCAGCAGCCCCAACCGAGGGGCACCAGGAAACACCATATATTTT
CDR3 protein: CASSPNRGAPGNTIYF

D gene: TRBD2
clone size: NA
V gene: TRBV10-1
J gene: TRBJ2-1
CDR3 DNA: TGCGCCAGCAGTGGGATTCGACTAGCGGGATACAATGAGCAGTTCTTC
CDR3 protein: CASSGIRLAGYNEQFF

D gene: NA
clone size: NA
V gene: TRBV29-1
J gene: TRBJ2-7
CDR3 DNA: TGCAGCGTTGAAATCAGTTACGAGCAGTACTTC
CDR3 protein: CSVEISYEQYF

D gene: TRBD1
clone size: many
V gene: TRBV5-1
J gene: TRBJ2-5
CDR3 DNA: TGCGCCAGCAGCCCCCGACAGGGGACGGAGACCCAGTACTTC
CDR3 protein: CASSPRQGTETQYF